These T cell receptor beta chains were read from a single sample in a study of control samples from healthy donors and cancer patients. Sequenced by immunoSEQ multiplex PCR; TCRdb stores in-frame clones only, minus some. The table shows 150,000 to 200,000 clones, with 70% to 90% occurring only once. The source material was blood. Source of these receptors: a man aged 25-45 years in good health. Both conserved end residues are trimmed from each CDR3. A D gene is named only where the DNA matches it firmly.

j_gene,d_gene,v_gene,CDR3aa
TRBJ2-7,.,TRBV27,ASSTQGLPYEQY
TRBJ1-5,.,TRBV28,ASGQRAQH
TRBJ1-2,.,TRBV19,ASSRADYGYT
TRBJ2-2,TRBD1,TRBV3-1/TRBV3-2,ASSRQTGGKGGELF
TRBJ2-6,.,TRBV6-1,ASSEGFQGRDVLT
TRBJ2-5,.,TRBV7-7,ASSLDEAQGRDSKY
TRBJ1-2,.,TRBV28,ASSPNLFGGGYGYT
TRBJ1-4,.,TRBV7-2,ASSLTGNEKLF
TRBJ1-1,.,TRBV6-5,ASSPTATGTEAF
TRBJ2-1,TRBD2,TRBV11-3,ASSWQSGVSSYNEQF
TRBJ1-3,TRBD1,TRBV19,ASSTTGTAGNTIY
TRBJ1-2,.,TRBV27,ASSLQANYGYT
TRBJ2-2,TRBD2,TRBV4-1,ASSQDLLAGGRTGELF
TRBJ1-1,.,TRBV11-2,ASSSQGTALNTEAF
TRBJ1-6,TRBD1,TRBV27,ASSSRQGVNSPLH
TRBJ2-3,.,TRBV10-3,AISESALGIPSLDTQY
TRBJ1-4,.,TRBV7-9,ASSRSTGLFNEKLF
TRBJ1-4,TRBD1,TRBV4-1,ASSRGQARDEKLF
TRBJ1-1,.,TRBV15,ATSRGGDTEAF
TRBJ1-1,.,TRBV19,ASSISLTVEAF
TRBJ2-7,.,TRBV19,ASSPARRWARFDEQY